This passage covers 22 T cell receptor beta chains from one sample sequenced in a study of blood T cell repertoires in COVID-19. The repertoire was sequenced with immunoSEQ multiplex PCR; TCRdb's copy has only in-frame clones and lacks some. The table shows some 150,000 clones, with approximately 86% occurring only once. The specimen sequenced was peripheral blood. All receptors come from a woman aged 60 to 75 with active or convalescent COVID-19.

This clone came up once. V usage is TRBV18 and J usage is TRBJ2-5; D is perhaps TRBD1 (5 bases). This CDR3 comprises 18 residues. Deletions cut 0 bases from V and 4 bases from J, with 21 bases between. From germline, CDR1 is KGHSH and CDR2 LQKENI. CDR3: CASSPPRVQAFRTETQYF. Here the CDR3 DNA reads TGTGCCAGCTCACCACCTAGGGTACAGGCGTTTAGAACAGAGACCCAGTACTTC.

The rearrangement joins TRBV4-2 to TRBJ2-1, with 7 bases identical to TRBD1. Germline V gene sequence: CDR1 LGHNA, CDR2 YNFKEQ. The CDR3 has 16 amino acids. The ends lost 1 base at V and 2 bases at J; junction bases unmatched: 5. The CDR3 sequence: CASSQVEGAAYNEQFF. The CDR3 region has the DNA TGTGCCAGCAGCCAAGTCGAGGGGGCCGCCTACAATGAGCAGTTCTTC.

V gene TRBV11-2 combines with J gene TRBJ2-5, with D maybe TRBD1 (5 bases). The germline gives CDR1 SGHAT, CDR2 FQNNGV. Trimming shortened V by 1 base and J by 4 bases, and 10 bases separated the two germline ends. The CDR3 runs 14 residues. CDR3 sequence reads: CASSLVLGRETQYF. CDR3 nucleotide sequence: TGTGCCAGCAGCTTAGTCCTGGGGCGAGAGACCCAGTACTTC.

This clone was detected once. The chain recombines TRBV7-2 with TRBJ1-4, with 7 bases fitting TRBD1. The length of the CDR3 is 15 residues. The V segment lost 5 bases and the J segment 8 bases; nucleotides outside the gene matches: 11. In germline, CDR1 is SGHTA, CDR2 FQGNSA. The CDR3 DNA sequence: TGTGCCAGCAGCACCAGACAGGGTACTGTAGAAAAACTGTTTTTT. It translates to CASSTRQGTVEKLFF.

V gene TRBV19 combines with J gene TRBJ1-2; 10 bases fit TRBD1. The germline gives CDR1 LNHDA, CDR2 SQIVND (reference sequence). This CDR3 contains 13 residues. Unmatched junction bases numbered 4, after V lost 8 bases and J lost 4 bases. The CDR3 here is CASSDRGAYGYTF. In DNA form, the CDR3 reads TGTGCCAGTTCGGACAGGGGGGCCTATGGCTACACCTTC.

J is TRBJ2-5 and V is TRBV5-5; 8 bases match TRBD2. CDR1 and CDR2 (germline): SGHKS, YYEKEE (reference sequence). J lost 1 base, V lost 0 bases, and 5 bases had no gene match. The CDR3 runs to 16 residues. The CDR3 DNA is TGTGCCAGCAGCTTGGCGGCGGGGGGCCTCCAAGAGACCCAGTACTTC. This encodes CASSLAAGGLQETQYF.

This clone has a single count. The chain combines TRBV10-3 with TRBJ2-5; TRBD1 matches 9 bases. This CDR3 has 15 residues. Trimming cost V 6 bases and J 2 bases; bases outside gene matches: 7. Germline V gene lookup returns CDR1 ENHRY and CDR2 SYGVKD. The CDR3 reads CAIRGTGPSQETQYF. The DNA for the CDR3 is TGTGCCATCAGGGGGACAGGGCCCTCACAAGAGACCCAGTACTTC.

This clone appeared a few times. The chain joins TRBV29-1 to TRBJ2-1; 10 bases agree with TRBD2. V gave up 1 base and J gave up 2 bases; unmatched junction bases: 8. From germline, CDR1 is SQVTM and CDR2 ANQGSEA. The CDR3 extends over 17 amino acids. For the CDR3, the DNA is TGCAGCGTTGAAGGGCTAGCGGGGGCCAAAGCCTACAATGAGCAGTTCTTC. Protein: CSVEGLAGAKAYNEQFF.

The chain has TRBV19 and TRBJ2-2; 7 nucleotides agree with TRBD2. The CDR3 is made up of 15 amino acids. Germline V gene sequence: CDR1 LNHDA, CDR2 SQIVND (reference sequence). The trim removed 8 bases at V and 7 bases at J, leaving 13 bases unmatched. CDR3 amino acids: CASAPGLIGIGELFF. The CDR3 DNA sequence: TGTGCCAGTGCGCCGGGACTAATCGGGATCGGGGAGCTGTTTTTT.

In its sample, this clone was seen once. The chain uses TRBV3-1 (or the pseudogene TRBV3-2) and TRBJ2-7; D may be TRBD1 (5 bases). The CDR3 is made up of 13 amino acids. CDR1 is LGHDT and CDR2 is YNNKEL in the germline V gene (reference sequence). Trimming took 1 base from V and 4 from J, leaving 8 bases between them. Written as DNA, the CDR3 is TGTGCCAGCAGCCAAGTTGACAGATACGAGCAGTACTTC. This sequence encodes CASSQVDRYEQYF.

The gene calls are TRBV10-2 and TRBJ1-2; D ambiguous. The CDR3 consists of 15 residues. Germline V gene lookup returns CDR1 WSHSY and CDR2 SAAADI. V was trimmed by 0 bases and J by 0 bases, leaving 8 bases between them. This CDR3 is CASSESGGTNYGYTF. Written as DNA, the CDR3 is TGCGCCAGCAGTGAGTCAGGAGGGACTAACTATGGCTACACCTTC.

The genes are TRBV5-1 and TRBJ1-1; tentative D call: TRBD1 (5 bases). The CDR3 contains 14 residues. V lost 4 bases to trimming and J lost 1 base, with 11 bases between them. Germline V gene lookup returns CDR1 SGHRS and CDR2 YFSETQ. The CDR3 loop reads CASSDEGANTEAFF. In DNA, the CDR3 is TGCGCCAGCAGCGATGAAGGGGCGAACACTGAAGCTTTCTTT.

This sequence joins TRBV3-1 (or the pseudogene TRBV3-2) and TRBJ1-4; 8 nucleotides line up with TRBD1. This CDR3 contains 16 residues. Germline assignment: CDR1 LGHDT and CDR2 YNNKEL (reference sequence). V lost 0 bases, J lost 8 bases, and 8 bases stayed unmatched. In DNA form, the CDR3 reads TGTGCCAGCAGCCAAGATCCATGGACAGGGAAGGAAAAACTGTTTTTT. Residues: CASSQDPWTGKEKLFF.

The J gene is TRBJ2-3, the V gene TRBV18, with 10 bases identical to TRBD1. The CDR3 covers 14 residues. V lost 4 bases and J lost 3; bases outside the gene matches: 1. CDR1 and CDR2 from the germline V gene are KGHSH and LQKENI. The CDR3 here is CASSRGQGTDTQYF. CDR3 sequence (DNA): TGTGCCAGCTCACGGGGACAGGGGACAGATACGCAGTATTTT.

The gene calls are TRBV10-3 and TRBJ2-1, with D possibly matching TRBD1 (6 bases). The CDR3 runs to 12 residues. CDR1 is ENHRY and CDR2 is SYGVKD in the germline V gene. V lost 6 bases and J 7 bases, leaving 10 bases between the germline ends. In nucleotides, the CDR3 is TGTGCCATCAGGATCACAGGGAATGAGCAGTTCTTC. Protein sequence: CAIRITGNEQFF.

J is TRBJ1-5 and V is TRBV18; 8 positions match TRBD1. With V trimmed by 0 bases and J by 2 bases, 0 bases remained unmatched. Per germline, CDR1 KGHSH and CDR2 LQKENI. The CDR3 totals 15 residues. The CDR3 DNA reads TGTGCCAGCTCACCACCGGGACAGGGCAATCAGCCCCAGCATTTT. Encoded protein: CASSPPGQGNQPQHF.

This rearrangement joins TRBV2 to TRBJ2-2; 11 nucleotides align to TRBD1. The germline gives CDR1 SNHLY, CDR2 FYNNEI. The CDR3 contains 15 residues. Unmatched junction bases numbered 8, after V lost 8 bases and J lost 6 bases. CDR3 protein: CASGSGTGGSGELFF. The CDR3 bases are TGTGCCAGCGGCTCCGGGACAGGGGGGTCCGGGGAGCTGTTTTTT. Complete variable domain (other parts from reference TRBV2 and TRBJ2-2): EPEVTQTPSHQVTQMGQEVILRCVPISNHLYFYWYRQILGQKVEFLVSFYNNEISEKSEIFDDQFSVERPDGSNFTLKIRSTKLEDSAMYFCASGSGTGGSGELFFGEGSRLTVL.

This chain links TRBV3-1 (or the pseudogene TRBV3-2) with TRBJ1-2; D might be TRBD1 (6 bases). Trimming left V 4 bases short and J 8 bases short, with 14 bases between. The CDR3 covers 13 residues. Looked up from germline, CDR1 is LGHDT and CDR2 is YNNKEL (reference sequence). CDR3 nucleotides: TGTGCCAGCAGCCCTATACAGGGAGTAGGCTACACCTTC. This gives the protein CASSPIQGVGYTF.

The CDR3 nucleotides are TGTGCCAGCAGCGTCCGTCCCATTGAGGAAAAACTGTTTTTT. It codes for CASSVRPIEEKLFF. The J gene is TRBJ1-4, the V gene TRBV9; D not resolved. This CDR3 contains 14 residues. With 2 bases removed from V and 8 bases from J, the gap between germline ends came to 13 bases. Germline V gene sequence: CDR1 SGDLS, CDR2 YYNGEE. Together with reference TRBV9 and TRBJ1-4, the CDR3 gives the full variable domain: DSGVTQTPKHLITATGQRVTLRCSPRSGDLSVYWYQQSLDQGLQFLIQYYNGEERAKGNILERFSAQQFPDLHSELNLSSLELGDSALYFCASSVRPIEEKLFFGSGTQLSVL.

CDR3 region: CASSHTQGASTDTQYF. In DNA form, the CDR3 reads TGCGCCAGCAGCCATACTCAGGGGGCTAGCACAGATACGCAGTATTTT. This chain links TRBV4-1 with TRBJ2-3, with TRBD1 identical over 8 bases. The CDR3 loop spans 16 amino acids. In germline, CDR1 is MGHRA, CDR2 YSYEKL. After removal of 3 bases from V and 0 bases from J, the junction contained 5 bases not matched to a gene.

This clone was recorded at least ten times. This chain links TRBV19 with TRBJ2-2; the D is unclear. The ends were cut back, 3 bases at V and 0 bases at J, with 8 bases in the middle. This CDR3 contains 15 residues. Germline V lookup: CDR1 LNHDA, CDR2 SQIVND (reference sequence). The CDR3 region is CASSMSAANTGELFF. CDR3 coding DNA: TGTGCCAGTAGTATGTCCGCGGCGAACACCGGGGAGCTGTTTTTT.

DNA of the CDR3: TGTGCCAGCAGCACACGCCAGGGGGCGCGGAACTATGGCTACACCTTC. Translation: CASSTRQGARNYGYTF. The V and J genes are TRBV7-2 and TRBJ1-2; 8 positions agree with TRBD1. Germline CDR1 SGHTA, CDR2 FQGNSA. The length of the CDR3 is 16 residues. V lost 5 bases, J lost 2 bases, and 10 bases stayed unmatched.